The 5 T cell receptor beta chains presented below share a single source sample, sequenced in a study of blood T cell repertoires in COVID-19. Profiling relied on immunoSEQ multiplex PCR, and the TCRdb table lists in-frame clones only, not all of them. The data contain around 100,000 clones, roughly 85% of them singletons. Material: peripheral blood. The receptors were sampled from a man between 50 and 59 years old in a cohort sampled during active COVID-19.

CDR3 sequence reads: CASSQDSITGNQPQHF. CDR3 nucleotides: TGTGCCAGCAGCCAAGATTCGATCACAGGGAATCAGCCCCAGCATTTT. The J gene is TRBJ1-5, the V gene TRBV4-2; possibly TRBD1 for D (6 bases). The V gene's germline CDR1 is LGHNA and CDR2 YNFKEQ. V was pared by 0 bases and J by 4 bases, with 13 bases between. The CDR3 is 16 residues long.

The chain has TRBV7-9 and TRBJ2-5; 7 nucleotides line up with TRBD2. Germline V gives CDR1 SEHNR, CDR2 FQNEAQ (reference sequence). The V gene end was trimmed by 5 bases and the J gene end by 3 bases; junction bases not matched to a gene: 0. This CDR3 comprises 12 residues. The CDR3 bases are TGTGCCAGCAGCCGGGGGGAAGAGACCCAGTACTTC. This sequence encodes CASSRGEETQYF.

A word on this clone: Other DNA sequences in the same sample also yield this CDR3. This chain's CDR3 is CASSVGQGSYNEQFF. The CDR3 bases are TGTGCCAGCAGCGTAGGGCAGGGCTCCTACAATGAGCAGTTCTTC. The chain uses TRBV9 and TRBJ2-1; maybe TRBD1 (5 bases). Germline loops: CDR1 SGDLS, CDR2 YYNGEE. The V and J ends lost 0 bases and 0 bases respectively, with 7 bases between them. The CDR3 is 15 amino acids.

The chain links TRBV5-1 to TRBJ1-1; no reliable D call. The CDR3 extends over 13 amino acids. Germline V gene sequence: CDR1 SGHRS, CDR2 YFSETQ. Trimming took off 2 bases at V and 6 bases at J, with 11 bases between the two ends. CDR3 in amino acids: CASSFMNGAEAFF. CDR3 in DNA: TGCGCCAGCAGCTTTATGAACGGGGCTGAAGCTTTCTTT.

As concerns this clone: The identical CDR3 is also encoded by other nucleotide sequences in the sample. The CDR3 DNA reads as TGTGCCAGCAGTCGACAGGGAAACACTGAAGCTTTCTTT. This encodes CASSRQGNTEAFF. The chain joins TRBV12-3 or TRBV12-4 to TRBJ1-1; 7 positions agree with TRBD1. The CDR3 runs 13 residues. After removal of 5 bases from V and 2 bases from J, the junction contained 2 bases not matched to a gene.